Listed here are 13 T cell receptor beta chains from one sample, sequenced in a study of blood T cell repertoires in COVID-19. Profiling relied on immunoSEQ multiplex PCR, and the TCRdb table lists in-frame clones only, not all of them. The sample lists 150,000 or so clones, roughly four fifths occurring once. The sample consisted of peripheral blood. These TCRs come from a human donor in a cohort sampled during active COVID-19.

The rearrangement joins TRBV7-2 to TRBJ2-2, with 7 bases aligning to TRBD2. This CDR3 has 15 residues. CDR1 and CDR2 (germline): SGHTA, FQGNSA. V shed 2 bases, J shed 0 bases, and the junction held 0 bases outside the gene matches. This chain's CDR3 is CASSLLAANTGELFF. The CDR3 bases are TGTGCCAGCAGCTTACTAGCGGCGAACACCGGGGAGCTGTTTTTT.

The chain is built from TRBV14 and TRBJ2-5; 9 bases are a match to TRBD2. Germline CDR1 reads SGHDN; CDR2 reads FVKESK. The CDR3 is 15 residues long. The ends lost 3 bases at V and 3 bases at J; junction bases unmatched: 5. This chain's CDR3 is CASSQRGGAKETQYF. In nucleotides, the CDR3 is TGTGCCAGCAGCCAGCGGGGGGGTGCGAAAGAGACCCAGTACTTC.

This clone was found once. The rearrangement joins TRBV28 to TRBJ1-6; 7 bases are shared with TRBD1. After removal of 6 bases from V and 8 bases from J, the junction contained 4 bases not matched to a gene. The CDR3 sequence is 13 residues long. Germline values: CDR1 MDHEN, CDR2 SYDVKM. As DNA, the CDR3 is TGTGCCAGCAGACCTGGACAGGATTCACCCCTCCACTTT. It encodes CASRPGQDSPLHF.

This chain joins TRBV14 and TRBJ2-7; D not certain. Germline CDR1 reads SGHDN; CDR2 reads FVKESK. This CDR3 is 17 amino acids long. V was clipped by 0 bases and J by 5 bases, with 20 bases between them. As DNA, the CDR3 is TGTGCCAGCAGCCAAGATCGTGTTGGCAGGCATCCCCACGAGCAGTACTTC. Amino acid sequence: CASSQDRVGRHPHEQYF. Supplemented by reference TRBV14 and TRBJ2-7, the full variable domain reads EAGVTQFPSHSVIEKGQTVTLRCDPISGHDNLYWYRRVMGKEIKFLLHFVKESKQDESGMPNNRFLAERTGGTYSTLKVQPAELEDSGVYFCASSQDRVGRHPHEQYFGPGTRLTVT.

V and J are TRBV7-2 and TRBJ2-3; TRBD2 agrees at 11 bases. V shed 5 bases and J 9 bases; nucleotides not matched to a gene: 13. The germline V gene has CDR1 SGHTA and CDR2 FQGNSA. The CDR3 is made up of 16 amino acids. The CDR3 bases are TGTGCCAGCAGCGATCCTAGCGGGAGGCACTCCGGGACGCAGTATTTT. It encodes CASSDPSGRHSGTQYF. The variable domain in full, completed from reference TRBV7-2 and TRBJ2-3, reads GAGVSQSPSNKVTEKGKDVELRCDPISGHTALYWYRQSLGQGLEFLIYFQGNSAPDKSGLPSDRFSAERTGGSVSTLTIQRTQQEDSAVYLCASSDPSGRHSGTQYFGPGTRLTVL.

This rearrangement joins TRBV19 to TRBJ1-2; no reliable D call. The V gene's germline CDR1 is LNHDA and CDR2 SQIVND (reference sequence). This CDR3 comprises 13 residues. Trimming stripped 4 bases from V and 2 bases from J, with 8 bases between. CDR3 sequence: CASSTRVNYGYTF. Here the CDR3 DNA reads TGTGCCAGTAGTACGAGGGTCAACTATGGCTACACCTTC.

The chain couples TRBV30 to TRBJ1-5; 7 bases line up with TRBD1. Germline-derived CDR1 and CDR2 are GTSNPN and SVGIG (reference sequence). Trimming cost V 0 bases and J 4 bases; bases outside gene matches: 12. The CDR3 has 17 residues. As DNA, the CDR3 is TGTGCCTGGAGTGTAAAGGGGGCAGGGGGTCGGAATCAGCCCCAGCATTTT. Its protein product is CAWSVKGAGGRNQPQHF.

The chain is built from TRBV7-3 and TRBJ2-5; D unresolved. Germline V gives CDR1 SGHTA, CDR2 FQGTGA. CDR3 length: 13 amino acids. V shed 5 bases and J shed 5 bases, with 12 bases lying between them. CDR3 amino acids: CASSLSMMETQYF. For the CDR3, the DNA is TGTGCCAGCAGCCTTAGCATGATGGAGACCCAGTACTTC.

The chain joins TRBV6-5 to TRBJ1-1; 9 bases agree with TRBD1. CDR3 size: 13 residues. V lost 11 bases, J lost 5 bases, and 9 bases stayed unmatched. Germline-derived CDR1 and CDR2 are MNHEY and SVGAGI. CDR3 sequence: CAQGQGLRTEAFF. As DNA, the CDR3 is TGTGCCCAAGGACAGGGGCTGAGGACTGAAGCTTTCTTT.

V gene TRBV9 combines with J gene TRBJ2-6, with TRBD1 matching 9 bases. The J segment lost 4 bases and the V segment lost 2 bases, leaving 13 bases of the junction unmatched. The germline CDR1 and CDR2 sequences are SGDLS and YYNGEE. The CDR3 consists of 19 residues. The CDR3 sequence is CASSVRPGQGLLGANVLTF. CDR3 sequence (DNA): TGTGCCAGCAGCGTCAGACCGGGACAGGGCCTTCTGGGGGCCAACGTCCTGACTTTC.

The rearrangement joins TRBV11-2 to TRBJ2-7; 8 bases are shared with TRBD1. Germline V gene sequence: CDR1 SGHAT, CDR2 FQNNGV. This CDR3 contains 14 residues. The ends lost 5 bases at V and 3 bases at J; junction bases unmatched: 6. CDR3 loop: CASSLDRGIYEQYF. The CDR3 DNA follows: TGTGCCAGCAGCCTCGACAGGGGAATCTACGAGCAGTACTTC.

The chain couples TRBV27 to TRBJ2-1; 9 nucleotides match TRBD1. The germline V gene has CDR1 MNHEY and CDR2 SMNVEV (reference sequence). There are 17 residues in the CDR3. Trimming removed 2 bases from V and 1 base from J; junction bases left unmatched: 6. CDR3 region: CASSLPKTGGSYNEQFF. CDR3 DNA sequence: TGTGCCAGCAGTTTACCCAAGACAGGGGGGTCCTACAATGAGCAGTTCTTC.

For the CDR3, the DNA is TGTGCCAGCAGGATCTCCGGGGCAGGGGGGAATGAAAAACTGTTTTTT. As protein: CASRISGAGGNEKLFF. The gene calls are TRBV5-4 and TRBJ1-4; the match to TRBD1 covers 7 bases. The trim removed 5 bases at V and 5 bases at J, leaving 12 bases unmatched. CDR3 length equals 16 residues. Germline CDR1 SGHNT, CDR2 YYREEE (reference sequence).